This is a list of T cell receptor beta chains from one sample in a study of blood T cell repertoires in COVID-19. Using immunoSEQ multiplex PCR, the repertoire was profiled, and TCRdb retains in-frame clones only, with some absent. The sample has fewer than 80,000 clones; 80% are singletons. Sequencing was carried out using peripheral blood. All receptors derive from a human donor in a cohort sampled during active COVID-19. CDR3s include the opening cysteine and the closing phenylalanine or tryptophan. A D gene is named only where the DNA matches it firmly. Not all rows give a size; the values are once, few, many and, for expanded clones, a class.

.	TRBV19	13	TRBJ1-1	.	TGTGCCACGTCGGGACATTCTAACACTGAAGCTTTCTTT	CATSGHSNTEAFF
.	TRBV7-2	17	TRBJ2-3	.	TGTGCCAGCAGCCCTTTAACCTCCAGGACTGGCACAGATACGCAGTATTTT	CASSPLTSRTGTDTQYF
.	TRBV27	16	TRBJ2-7	.	TGTGCCAGCAGTTTAGGGAAACGAAAAACAGGGTACGAGCAGTACTTC	CASSLGKRKTGYEQYF
.	TRBV6-2/TRBV6-3	11	TRBJ2-3	.	TGTGCCAGCAGTTATCGAGATACGCAGTATTTT	CASSYRDTQYF
once	TRBV13	14	TRBJ1-6	TRBD1	TGTGCCAGCAGCTCGGGACAGGAGGGTTCACCCCTCCACTTT	CASSSGQEGSPLHF
.	TRBV5-1	14	TRBJ1-1	TRBD1	TGCGCCAGCAGCTTGGTGGGACAGGGGGGGCAAGCTTTCTTT	CASSLVGQGGQAFF
.	TRBV6-5	14	TRBJ2-2	.	TGTGCCAGCAGTATGGGTGGGGGAGGCGGGGAGCTGTTTTTT	CASSMGGGGGELFF
.	TRBV4-3	17	TRBJ1-3	.	TGCGCCAGCAGCCAAGAAGGCGGGGGCTTCTCTGGAAACACCATATATTTT	CASSQEGGGFSGNTIYF
.	TRBV7-2	15	TRBJ1-2	TRBD1	TGTGCCAGCAGCCTCGATTGGGGACAGGGCGGCGGCTACACCTTC	CASSLDWGQGGGYTF
.	TRBV5-6	15	TRBJ2-7	.	TGTGCCAGCAGCTTGGAAGGAGGGCTTACCTACGAGCAGTACTTC	CASSLEGGLTYEQYF
.	TRBV7-3	13	TRBJ2-5	.	TGTGCCAGCAGCTTAGGAGTGAGGGAGACCCAGTACTTC	CASSLGVRETQYF
.	TRBV4-3	18	TRBJ1-5	.	TGCGCCAGCAGCCAAGATATCGGGGGAAAGGGTGGCAATCAGCCCCAGCATTTT	CASSQDIGGKGGNQPQHF
.	TRBV15	18	TRBJ1-4	.	TGTGCCACCAGCAGAGATTCCCTAGGCGCGACAACTAATGAAAAACTGTTTTTT	CATSRDSLGATTNEKLFF
.	TRBV6-5	15	TRBJ1-2	.	TGTGCCAGCAGTCCCCCGGGTCCCCCTAACTATGGCTACACCTTC	CASSPPGPPNYGYTF
many	TRBV12-2	20	TRBJ2-7	.	TGTGCAAGTCGCTTAGGCCCCAGGAGTTACGGACAGGGGATGGAGGGCGAGCAGTACTTC	CASRLGPRSYGQGMEGEQYF
.	TRBV4-1	15	TRBJ2-7	TRBD1	TGCGCCAGCAGCCAATCCGGGACAGGGTTCTACGAGCAGTACTTC	CASSQSGTGFYEQYF
few	TRBV19	13	TRBJ2-2	.	TGTGCCAGTAGTACCAGGGCGTCCGGGGAGCTGTTTTTT	CASSTRASGELFF
.	TRBV6-5	14	TRBJ2-7	TRBD1	TGTGCCAGCAGTAGGGACAGGGGCTCCTACGAGCAGTACTTC	CASSRDRGSYEQYF
.	TRBV3-1/TRBV3-2	13	TRBJ2-7	.	TGTGCCAGCAGCTCCGGGACACACTACGAGCAGTACTTC	CASSSGTHYEQYF
.	TRBV19	14	TRBJ2-3	.	TGTGCCAGTAGTCGGGGTCCTGCCACAGATACGCAGTATTTT	CASSRGPATDTQYF
.	TRBV27	18	TRBJ1-3	.	TGTGCCAGCAGTTTATCCCTCCCCGGGATCTCTTCTGGAAACACCATATATTTT	CASSLSLPGISSGNTIYF
.	TRBV30	13	TRBJ2-1	TRBD2	TGTGCCTGGTCCGGACTAGCGGGCTATGAGCAGTTCTTC	CAWSGLAGYEQFF
few	TRBV27	15	TRBJ2-2	TRBD1	TGTGCCAGCAGTTTATACCAGGGGGCTATCGGGGAGCTGTTTTTT	CASSLYQGAIGELFF
.	TRBV6-1	19	TRBJ2-6	.	TGTGCCAGCAGTGAATCAGGGCAGGGGGGCCGTGGAGGGGCCAACGTCCTGACTTTC	CASSESGQGGRGGANVLTF
few	TRBV2	14	TRBJ2-7	TRBD2	TGTGCCAGCAGTTATAGCGGGAGGTCCTACGAGCAGTACTTC	CASSYSGRSYEQYF
.	TRBV29-1	13	TRBJ2-7	TRBD1	TGCAGCGTAGGACAGGGTGAATCCTACGAGCAGTACTTC	CSVGQGESYEQYF